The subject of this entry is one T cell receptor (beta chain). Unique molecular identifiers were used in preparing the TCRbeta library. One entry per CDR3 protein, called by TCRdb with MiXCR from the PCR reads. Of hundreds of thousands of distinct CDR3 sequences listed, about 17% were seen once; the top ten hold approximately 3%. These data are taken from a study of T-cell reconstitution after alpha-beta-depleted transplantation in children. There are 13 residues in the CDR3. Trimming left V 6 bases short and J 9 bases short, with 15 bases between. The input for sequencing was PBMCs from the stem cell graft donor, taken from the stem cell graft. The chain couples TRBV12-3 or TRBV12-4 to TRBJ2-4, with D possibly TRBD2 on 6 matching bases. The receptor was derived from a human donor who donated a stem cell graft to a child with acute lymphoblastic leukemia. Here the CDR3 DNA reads TGTGCCAGCAGCCGACCATCGACTAGCATTCAGTACTTC. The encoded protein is CASSRPSTSIQYF.